This T cell receptor (beta chain) is from a study of blood T cell repertoires in COVID-19. Participants spanned ages 18 to 89 years and resided in 20 to 25 US areas. CDR3 length: 12 amino acids. The germline V and J ends were trimmed by 3 bases and 8 bases, with 10 bases remaining between them. The germline V gene has CDR1 MDHEN and CDR2 SYDVKM. The method was immunoSEQ multiplex PCR; TCRdb's version includes in-frame clones alone and lacks a portion of them. The profile covers around 340,000 clones, with roughly 90% appearing a single time and approximately 1% taken by the ten largest. The origin of this receptor is a woman younger than 45 who had been exposed to COVID-19. The gene calls are TRBV28 and TRBJ1-2; no clear D. The sequencing sample was made of PBMCs or T cells enriched from blood (not recorded which). The DNA of the CDR3 is TGTGCCAGCAGTTTGACTAACAGCGGCTACACCTTC. Translating it yields CASSLTNSGYTF.